The 13 T cell receptor beta chains below all came from one sample that was sequenced in a study of Graves' ophthalmopathy and Graves' hyperthyroidism (dated 2018 in TCRdb). Sequenced using an Illumina HiSeq 2000. For repertoire sequencing, TCR beta CDR3 regions were amplified from RNA transcripts. HTBI primers and the Qiagen OneStep RT-PCR kit were used in a first-round RT-PCR, which was followed by a second-round multiplex PCR, size selection and purification. The public reads were run again by TCRdb, first through fastp at Q25 and then through MiXCR, and only productive beta chains were kept. A single entry per CDR3 protein holds the most common genes and DNA from its merged rows. The sample table shows 600,000 to 650,000 distinct CDR3 sequences, and around a fifth are seen once. The ten largest clonotypes hold about 6.6% of the sample. Sequencing used peripheral blood. These receptors originate from a woman aged 18-30 years with stable Graves' hyperthyroidism. Some clones in this sample may be carry-over from other donors' samples. Donor details come from another sample of the same person, matched by shared clones.

The V and J genes are TRBV19 and TRBJ2-7; D is ambiguous. Germline CDR1 is LNHDA and CDR2 is SQIVND (reference sequence). This CDR3 is 13 amino acids long. Trimming left V 5 bases short and J 4 bases short, with 12 bases between. The CDR3 is CASSPLIIYEQYF. As DNA, the CDR3 is TGTGCCAGTAGTCCCCTTATAATTTACGAGCAGTACTTC.

The DNA for the CDR3 is TGCGCCACCCGCCGGGACAGGGATACTGAAGCTTTCTTT. Protein: CATRRDRDTEAFF. The V gene is TRBV5-1, the J gene TRBJ1-1; 9 nucleotides agree with TRBD1. V lost 9 bases, J lost 5 bases, and 8 bases stayed unmatched. The CDR3 is 13 residues long. CDR1 and CDR2 from the germline V gene are SGHRS and YFSETQ.

This clonotype appeared many times. The chain is built from TRBV6-2 or TRBV6-3 and TRBJ2-7, with D possibly TRBD2 on 7 matching bases. The germline V gene encodes CDR1 MNHEY and CDR2 SVGEGT. Trimming took off 2 bases at V and 2 bases at J, with 13 bases between the two ends. The CDR3 is 15 residues long. In DNA form, the CDR3 reads TGTGCCAGCAGTTACGGGGGGGCCGATACCTACGAGCAGTACTTC. Translation gives CASSYGGADTYEQYF.

This clonotype was recorded at least ten times. This sequence joins TRBV6-5 and TRBJ2-5; possible D gene TRBD2, 6 bases. Looked up from germline, CDR1 is MNHEY and CDR2 is SVGAGI. This CDR3 is built from 15 residues. Trimming pared 0 bases from V and 2 bases from J, leaving 10 bases between. The CDR3 DNA sequence: TGTGCCAGCAGTTACTCCCGAAGCGGGCAAGAGACCCAGTACTTC. It translates to CASSYSRSGQETQYF.

The table lists this clonotype with many counts. V usage is TRBV6-5 and J usage is TRBJ1-5; 10 bases align to TRBD1. This CDR3 has 14 residues. Germline values: CDR1 MNHEY, CDR2 SVGAGI. V was clipped by 6 bases and J by 6 bases; unmatched bases: 5. For the CDR3, the DNA is TGTGCCAGCAGAGGGACAGGGGACAGTCAGCCCCAGCATTTT. Translating it yields CASRGTGDSQPQHF.

This clonotype occurred many times. The chain carries TRBV20-1 and TRBJ2-7; D not resolved. The germline V gene encodes CDR1 DFQATT and CDR2 SNEGSKA (reference sequence). This CDR3 spans 14 amino acids. Between the trimmed V and J ends, which lost 6 bases and 5 bases, there was a span of 20 bases. CDR3 DNA sequence: TGCAGTGCCCCAGGCTTGGCCACTTGGAACGAGCAGTACTTC. Translation gives CSAPGLATWNEQYF.

The table lists this clonotype with many counts. Here the CDR3 DNA reads TGTGCCAGCAGCTTAGCGCGGGGGGATCAGCCCCAGCATTTT. Its protein is CASSLARGDQPQHF. The chain carries TRBV7-8 and TRBJ1-5; a weak D match, TRBD1 (5 bases). Germline CDR1 SGHVS, CDR2 FQNEAQ. This CDR3 spans 14 amino acids. Between the trimmed V and J ends, which lost 0 bases and 5 bases, there was a span of 8 bases.

The chain carries TRBV6-1 and TRBJ2-5, with 8 bases matching TRBD1. J lost 7 bases, V lost 8 bases, and 6 bases had no gene match. The CDR3 is 12 residues long. The germline V gene encodes CDR1 MNHNS and CDR2 SASEGT. The CDR3 DNA is TGTGCCAGCGCACAGGGGACAGGGACCCAGTACTTC. This gives the protein CASAQGTGTQYF.

This clonotype was observed at least ten times. V is TRBV30 and J is TRBJ2-5, with D perhaps TRBD1 (6 bases). Looked up from germline, CDR1 is GTSNPN and CDR2 is SVGIG (reference sequence). Trimming took 3 bases from V and 0 from J, leaving 20 bases between them. The CDR3 spans 17 residues. Here the CDR3 reads CAWSRGRGHNDQETQYF. CDR3 nucleotide sequence: TGTGCCTGGAGCCGGGGCAGGGGACACAATGACCAAGAGACCCAGTACTTC.

This clonotype was seen many times. The chain recombines TRBV27 with TRBJ2-5; 16 bases are shared with TRBD2. The CDR3 consists of 19 residues. Per the germline V gene, CDR1 is MNHEY and CDR2 is SMNVEV (reference sequence). With 6 bases clipped from V and 5 bases from J, the junction kept 15 bases outside the gene matches. This CDR3 is CASRTYSSGTSGRGETQYF. CDR3 nucleotides: TGTGCCAGCAGAACCTACTCCTCCGGGACTAGCGGGAGGGGTGAGACCCAGTACTTC.

CDR3 sequence reads: CASRPWGGSAKNIQYF. In nucleotides, the CDR3 is TGTGCCAGCAGACCCTGGGGGGGATCGGCCAAAAACATTCAGTACTTC. The chain uses TRBV28 and TRBJ2-4; 7 bases line up with TRBD2. This CDR3 region has 16 residues. J lost 1 base, V lost 6 bases, and 9 bases had no gene match. CDR1 is MDHEN and CDR2 is SYDVKM in the germline V gene.

This clonotype was seen ten or more times. The gene calls are TRBV12-3 or TRBV12-4 and TRBJ2-5, with 10 nucleotides matching TRBD2. The CDR3 totals 15 residues. V dropped 2 bases and J dropped 2; count of bases not matched to a gene: 2. The CDR3, as DNA: TGTGCCAGCAGTTTACGAGCGGGGGGGCAAGAGACCCAGTACTTC. It specifies CASSLRAGGQETQYF.

This clonotype was observed a handful of times. The chain couples TRBV9 to TRBJ2-7; 7 bases match TRBD1. This CDR3 spans 14 amino acids. V lost 4 bases, J lost 6 bases, and 10 bases stayed unmatched. Looked up from germline, CDR1 is SGDLS and CDR2 is YYNGEE. CDR3 loop: CASSIRDRDSEQYF. The CDR3 DNA follows: TGTGCCAGCAGCATTCGTGACAGGGATTCCGAGCAGTACTTC.